The entry that follows covers one TCR beta chain sequence. What it binds is unknown. The data were obtained in a study of vaccination effects on CD4 cells after COVID-19. Measured with immunoSEQ multiplex PCR; TCRdb has only the in-frame clones, and not every one. The sample lists some 69,000 clones, 65% to 85% occurring once. Before sequencing, viral peptide pools were used by the ViraFEST assay to expand antigen-specific CD4+ T cells. The authors isolated CD4+ T cells after around 11 days of culture. Negative nucleocapsid antibody tests before and after vaccination confirmed no previous SARS-CoV-2 infection. This CDR3 contains 12 residues.

This specimen was CD4+ T cells from PBMCs cultured with HCoV-NL63 spike peptides, taken before COVID-19 vaccination. This receptor was taken from a human donor who received a COVID-19 vaccine. The J gene is TRBJ2-7, the V gene TRBV21-1. TRBV21-1 is assigned pseudogene status. The chain's CDR3 is CASSKGPLEQYV. The DNA of the CDR3 is TGTGCCAGCAGCAAGGGACCGCTCGAGCAGTACGTC.